This record concerns one T cell receptor (beta chain) sequence. The PCR used 60 Vbeta and 13 Jbeta primers. The table came from immunoSEQ multiplex PCR; TCRdb's copy has only in-frame clones and leaves some out. The sample comprises 150,000 to 200,000 clones, 70% to 80% of which are singletons, and about 2% rests with the top ten. The CDR3 is 16 amino acids. V was pared by 3 bases and J by 2 bases, with 8 bases of the junction left unmatched. Looked up from germline, CDR1 is SGDLS and CDR2 is YYNGEE. This specimen belongs to a study of cytomegalovirus exposure and HLA in healthy donors. This chain links TRBV9 with TRBJ2-7, with 10 bases matching TRBD1. The TCR comes from a woman between 45 and 65 years old in good health and CMV-seronegative. Source material: PBMCs. This CDR3 reads CASSGVGDRGTYEQYF. DNA for the CDR3: TGTGCCAGCAGCGGTGTCGGGGACAGGGGTACCTACGAGCAGTACTTC.